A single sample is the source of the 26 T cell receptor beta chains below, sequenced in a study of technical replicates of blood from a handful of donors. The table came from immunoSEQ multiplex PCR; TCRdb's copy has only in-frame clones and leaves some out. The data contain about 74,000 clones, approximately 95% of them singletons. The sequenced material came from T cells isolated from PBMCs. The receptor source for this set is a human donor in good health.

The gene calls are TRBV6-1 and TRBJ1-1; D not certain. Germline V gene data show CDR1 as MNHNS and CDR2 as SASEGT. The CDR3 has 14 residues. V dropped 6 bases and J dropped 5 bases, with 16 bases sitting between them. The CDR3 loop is CASRTSPMRTEAFF. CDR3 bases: TGTGCCAGCAGAACCAGCCCGATGAGGACTGAAGCTTTCTTT.

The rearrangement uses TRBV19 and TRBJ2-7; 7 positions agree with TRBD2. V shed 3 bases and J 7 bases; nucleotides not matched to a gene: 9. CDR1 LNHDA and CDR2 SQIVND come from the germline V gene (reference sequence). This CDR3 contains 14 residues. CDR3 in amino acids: CASSILADLREQYF. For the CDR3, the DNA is TGTGCCAGTAGTATTCTAGCGGATCTTCGAGAGCAGTACTTC.

The CDR3 DNA reads as TGTGCCAGCAGCCCGAGGACAGTCTACTCCTACGAGCAGTACTTC. This gives the protein CASSPRTVYSYEQYF. The chain is built from TRBV7-9 and TRBJ2-7, with a weak D call TRBD1 (6 bases). The CDR3 is made up of 15 amino acids. V was pared by 5 bases and J by 0 bases, with 14 bases between. Germline V gene data show CDR1 as SEHNR and CDR2 as FQNEAQ (reference sequence).

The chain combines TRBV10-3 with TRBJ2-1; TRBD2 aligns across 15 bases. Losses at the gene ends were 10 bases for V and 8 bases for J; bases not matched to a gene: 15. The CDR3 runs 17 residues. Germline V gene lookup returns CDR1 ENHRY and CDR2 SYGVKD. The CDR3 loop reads CATSGTSGRRAADEQFF. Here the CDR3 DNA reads TGTGCCACCTCCGGGACTAGCGGGAGGAGGGCGGCCGATGAGCAGTTCTTC.

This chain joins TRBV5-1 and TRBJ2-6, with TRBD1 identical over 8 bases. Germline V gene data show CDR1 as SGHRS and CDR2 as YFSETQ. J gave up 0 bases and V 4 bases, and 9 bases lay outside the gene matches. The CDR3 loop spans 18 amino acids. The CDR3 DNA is TGCGCCAGCAGCAGTGAACAGGGGGTGACCTCTGGGGCCAACGTCCTGACTTTC. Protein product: CASSSEQGVTSGANVLTF.

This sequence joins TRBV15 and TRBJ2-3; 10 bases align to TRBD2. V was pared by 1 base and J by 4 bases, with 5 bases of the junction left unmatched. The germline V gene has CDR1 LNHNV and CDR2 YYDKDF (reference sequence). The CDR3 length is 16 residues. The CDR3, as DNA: TGTGCCACCAGCAGAGGAGCGGGAGGGCCAGCAGATACGCAGTATTTT. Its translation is CATSRGAGGPADTQYF.

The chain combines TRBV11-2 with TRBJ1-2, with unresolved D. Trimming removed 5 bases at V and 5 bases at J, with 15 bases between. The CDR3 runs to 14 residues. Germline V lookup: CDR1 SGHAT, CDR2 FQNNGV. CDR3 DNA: TGTGCCAGCAGCCTAGGCCGACTTGGGTATGGCTACACCTTC. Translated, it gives CASSLGRLGYGYTF.

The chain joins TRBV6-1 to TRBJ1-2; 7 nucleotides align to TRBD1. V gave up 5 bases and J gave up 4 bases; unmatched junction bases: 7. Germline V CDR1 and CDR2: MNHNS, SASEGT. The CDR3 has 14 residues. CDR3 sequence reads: CASSLTGLGYGYTF. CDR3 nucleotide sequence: TGTGCCAGCAGTTTGACAGGGCTGGGCTATGGCTACACCTTC.

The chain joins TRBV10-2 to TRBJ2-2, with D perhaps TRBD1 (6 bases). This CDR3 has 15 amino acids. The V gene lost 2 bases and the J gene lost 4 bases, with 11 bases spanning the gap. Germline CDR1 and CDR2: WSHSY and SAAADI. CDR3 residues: CASSEQGKVTGELFF. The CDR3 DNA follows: TGCGCCAGCAGTGAGCAGGGGAAAGTCACCGGGGAGCTGTTTTTT.

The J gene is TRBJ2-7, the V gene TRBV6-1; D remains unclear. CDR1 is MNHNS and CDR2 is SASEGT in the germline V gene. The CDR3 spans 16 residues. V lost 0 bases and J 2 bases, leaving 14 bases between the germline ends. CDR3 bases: TGTGCCAGCAGTGAAGCGCAAGACATTACCACCTACGAGCAGTACTTC. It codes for CASSEAQDITTYEQYF.

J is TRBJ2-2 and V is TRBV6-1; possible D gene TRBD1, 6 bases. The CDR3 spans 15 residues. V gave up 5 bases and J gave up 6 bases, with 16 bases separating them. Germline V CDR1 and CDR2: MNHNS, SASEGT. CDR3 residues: CASSNPDRLSGELFF. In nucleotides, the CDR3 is TGTGCCAGCAGTAATCCCGACAGGTTATCCGGGGAGCTGTTTTTT.

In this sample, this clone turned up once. The CDR3 here is CASSLAGTGSNEQFF. In DNA form, the CDR3 reads TGCGCCAGCAGCTTGGCGGGGACAGGGTCCAATGAGCAGTTCTTC. This chain links TRBV5-1 with TRBJ2-1, with TRBD1 matching over 9 bases. Germline V gene sequence: CDR1 SGHRS, CDR2 YFSETQ. There are 15 residues in the CDR3. The ends lost 0 bases at V and 6 bases at J; junction bases unmatched: 4. Using reference TRBV5-1 and TRBJ2-1 for the parts outside the CDR3, the full variable domain is KAGVTQTPRYLIKTRGQQVTLSCSPISGHRSVSWYQQTPGQGLQFLFEYFSETQRNKGNFPGRFSGRQFSNSRSEMNVSTLELGDSALYLCASSLAGTGSNEQFFGPGTRLTVL.

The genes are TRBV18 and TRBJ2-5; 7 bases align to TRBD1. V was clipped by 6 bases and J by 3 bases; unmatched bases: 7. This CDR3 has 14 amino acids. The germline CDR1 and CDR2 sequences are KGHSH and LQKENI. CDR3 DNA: TGTGCCAGCTCGCTGGGACAGTTAAAAGAGACCCAGTACTTC. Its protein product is CASSLGQLKETQYF.

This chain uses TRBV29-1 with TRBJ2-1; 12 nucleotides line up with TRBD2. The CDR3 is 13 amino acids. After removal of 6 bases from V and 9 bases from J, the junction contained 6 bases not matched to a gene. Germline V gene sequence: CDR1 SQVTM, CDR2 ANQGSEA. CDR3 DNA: TGCAGCGTCCGGACTAGCGGGGCTCTTGAGCAGTTCTTC. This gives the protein CSVRTSGALEQFF.

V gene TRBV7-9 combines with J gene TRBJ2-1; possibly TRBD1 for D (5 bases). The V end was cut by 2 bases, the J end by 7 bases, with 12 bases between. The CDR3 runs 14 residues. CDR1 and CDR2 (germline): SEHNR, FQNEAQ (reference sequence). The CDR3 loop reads CASSLTTGENEQFF. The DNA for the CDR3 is TGTGCCAGCAGCTTAACTACAGGAGAGAATGAGCAGTTCTTC.

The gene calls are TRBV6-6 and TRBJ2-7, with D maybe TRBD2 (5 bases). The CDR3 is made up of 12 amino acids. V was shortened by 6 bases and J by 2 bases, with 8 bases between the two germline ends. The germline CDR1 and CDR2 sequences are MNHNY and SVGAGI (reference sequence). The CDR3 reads CASRLGPYEQYF. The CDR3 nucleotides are TGTGCCAGCAGACTAGGCCCCTACGAGCAGTACTTC.

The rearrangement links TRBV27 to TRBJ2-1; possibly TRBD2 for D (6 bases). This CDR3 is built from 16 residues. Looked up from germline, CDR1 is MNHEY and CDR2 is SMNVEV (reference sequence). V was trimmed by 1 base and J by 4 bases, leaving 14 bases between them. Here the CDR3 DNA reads TGTGCCAGCAGTTTATTTGCCGGGGGTGCTTACAATGAGCAGTTCTTC. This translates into CASSLFAGGAYNEQFF.

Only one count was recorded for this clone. The CDR3 loop is CSVDPGGNEQFF. The CDR3, as DNA: TGCAGCGTTGACCCCGGAGGCAATGAGCAGTTCTTC. The chain has TRBV29-1 and TRBJ2-1, with D tentatively TRBD2 (5 bases). V shed 3 bases and J shed 6 bases, with 9 bases lying between them. The CDR3 has 12 residues. Germline loops: CDR1 SQVTM, CDR2 ANQGSEA.

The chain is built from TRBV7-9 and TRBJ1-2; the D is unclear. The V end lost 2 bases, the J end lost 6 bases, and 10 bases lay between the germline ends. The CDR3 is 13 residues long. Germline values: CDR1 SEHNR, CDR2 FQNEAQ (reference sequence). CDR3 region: CASSLMGSNGYTF. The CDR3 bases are TGTGCCAGCAGCTTAATGGGCTCCAATGGCTACACCTTC.

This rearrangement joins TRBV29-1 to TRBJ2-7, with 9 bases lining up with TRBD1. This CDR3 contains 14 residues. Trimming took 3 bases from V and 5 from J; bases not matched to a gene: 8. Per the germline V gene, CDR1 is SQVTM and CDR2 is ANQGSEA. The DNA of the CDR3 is TGCAGCGTTGACGGGACAGGGTACTGGGACGAGCAGTACTTC. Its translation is CSVDGTGYWDEQYF.

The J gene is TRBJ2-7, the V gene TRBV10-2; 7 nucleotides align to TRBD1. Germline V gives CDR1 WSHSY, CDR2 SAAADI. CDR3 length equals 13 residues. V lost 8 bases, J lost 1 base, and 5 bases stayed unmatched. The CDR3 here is CASGQDRSYEQYF. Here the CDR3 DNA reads TGCGCCAGCGGACAGGACAGGTCCTACGAGCAGTACTTC.

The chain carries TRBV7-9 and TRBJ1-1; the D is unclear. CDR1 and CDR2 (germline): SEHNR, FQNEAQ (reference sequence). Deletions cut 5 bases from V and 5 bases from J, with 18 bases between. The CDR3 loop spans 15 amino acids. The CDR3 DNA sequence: TGTGCCAGCAGCCAATTGGGCGGGGAATCGACTGAAGCTTTCTTT. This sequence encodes CASSQLGGESTEAFF. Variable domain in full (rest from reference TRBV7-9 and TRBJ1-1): DTGVSQNPRHKITKRGQNVTFRCDPISEHNRLYWYRQTLGQGPEFLTYFQNEAQLEKSRLLSDRFSAERPKGSFSTLEIQRTEQGDSAMYLCASSQLGGESTEAFFGQGTRLTVV.

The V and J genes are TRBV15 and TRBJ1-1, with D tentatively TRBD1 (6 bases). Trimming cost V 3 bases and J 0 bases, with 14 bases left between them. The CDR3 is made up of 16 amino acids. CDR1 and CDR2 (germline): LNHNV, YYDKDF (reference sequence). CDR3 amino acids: CATSSSQGVMNTEAFF. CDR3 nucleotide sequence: TGTGCCACCAGCAGTTCACAGGGAGTAATGAACACTGAAGCTTTCTTT.

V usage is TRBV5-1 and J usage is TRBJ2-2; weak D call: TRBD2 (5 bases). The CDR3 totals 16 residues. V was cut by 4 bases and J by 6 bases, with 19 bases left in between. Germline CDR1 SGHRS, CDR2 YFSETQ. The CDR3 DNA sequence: TGCGCCAGCAGCCAATCACTAGTCCGATTAGCCGGGGAGCTGTTTTTT. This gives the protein CASSQSLVRLAGELFF.

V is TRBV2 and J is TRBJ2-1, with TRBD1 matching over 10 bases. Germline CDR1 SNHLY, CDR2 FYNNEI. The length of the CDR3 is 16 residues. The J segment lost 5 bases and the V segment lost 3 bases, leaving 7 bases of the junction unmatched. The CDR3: CASSELGQGTNNEQFF. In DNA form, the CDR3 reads TGTGCCAGCAGTGAGTTGGGACAGGGGACGAACAATGAGCAGTTCTTC.

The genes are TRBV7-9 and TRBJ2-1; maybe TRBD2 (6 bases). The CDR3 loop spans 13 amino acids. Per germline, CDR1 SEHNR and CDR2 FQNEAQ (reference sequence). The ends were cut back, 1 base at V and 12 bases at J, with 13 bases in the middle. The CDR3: CASSLVSGRGQFF. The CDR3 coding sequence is TGTGCCAGCAGCTTAGTCTCTGGGCGGGGGCAGTTCTTC.